The rows below give T cell receptor beta chains drawn from one sample of a study of post-analysis software for immune sequencing data. TCRdb re-called the PCR reads with MiXCR, one entry per CDR3 protein. Of hundreds of thousands of distinct CDR3 sequences listed, 25% to 30% are singletons. Sequencing was carried out using blood. The receptors were sampled from a girl aged 10 to 17 with multiple sclerosis. The CDR3 runs from the conserved cysteine through the conserved F or W. D genes are given only for firm matches. Not all rows give a size; the values are once, few, many and, for expanded clones, a class.

j_gene,d_gene,v_gene,abundance,CDR3aa,CDR3nt
TRBJ2-1,-,TRBV20-1,few,CSARDPRVPNEQFF,TGCAGTGCTAGAGATCCCAGGGTCCCCAATGAGCAGTTCTTC
TRBJ1-1,TRBD1,TRBV11-2,-,CASSLTGYTEAFF,TGTGCCAGCAGCTTGACAGGGTACACTGAAGCTTTCTTT
TRBJ2-1,TRBD2,TRBV6-5,-,CASSYYGGSSYNEQFF,TGTGCCAGCAGTTACTATGGCGGGAGCTCCTACAATGAGCAGTTCTTC
TRBJ1-2,-,TRBV5-1,-,CASSALTGSNRLALYYGYTF,TGCGCCAGCAGCGCCCTTACAGGGAGTAACCGCCTCGCCCTATACTATGGCTACACCTTC
TRBJ1-2,-,TRBV4-1,-,CASSQRGGRDGYTF,TGCGCCAGCAGCCAAAGGGGAGGGCGGGATGGCTACACCTTC
TRBJ2-7,TRBD1,TRBV7-9,few,CASSTNGKGTGFDEQYF,TGTGCCAGCAGCACTAACGGAAAAGGGACAGGGTTCGACGAGCAGTACTTC
TRBJ2-7,TRBD2,TRBV28,-,CASSYPGLIYEQYF,TGTGCCAGCAGCTATCCGGGACTAATTTACGAGCAGTACTTC
TRBJ1-4,-,TRBV6-1,few,CASSGRTTDEKLFF,TGTGCCAGCAGTGGACGGACCACGGATGAAAAACTGTTTTTT
TRBJ2-4,-,TRBV20-1,many,CSARGLAKNIQYF,TGCAGTGCTAGGGGACTAGCCAAAAACATTCAGTACTTC
TRBJ2-7,TRBD1,TRBV20-1,-,CSASRQGIRYEQYF,TGCAGTGCTAGCCGACAGGGGATTAGGTACGAGCAGTACTTC
TRBJ1-6,TRBD1,TRBV15,-,CATSRTRQGLSSPLHF,TGTGCCACCAGCAGAACCCGACAGGGTCTGAGTTCACCCCTCCACTTT
TRBJ2-3,-,TRBV7-2,few,CASSFWASTDTQYF,TGTGCCAGCAGCTTTTGGGCTAGCACAGATACGCAGTATTTT
TRBJ2-1,-,TRBV15,-,CATSLNRDRRSNEQFF,TGTGCCACCAGCTTGAACCGGGACCGGAGATCCAATGAGCAGTTCTTC
TRBJ2-3,-,TRBV28,few,CASGGSLDTQYF,TGTGCCAGCGGGGGCTCCTTAGATACGCAGTATTTT
TRBJ2-7,-,TRBV3-1,many,CASSQGLLRDEQYF,TGTGCCAGCAGCCAAGGACTTCTGAGGGACGAGCAGTACTTC
TRBJ1-2,-,TRBV7-9,-,CASSLVDSYGYTF,TGTGCCAGCAGCTTAGTTGACAGCTATGGCTACACCTTC
TRBJ2-7,-,TRBV29-1,-,CSSRGADEQYF,TGCAGTTCCAGGGGGGCCGATGAGCAGTACTTC
TRBJ2-3,-,TRBV7-2,once,CASSTRLVGTDTQYF,TGTGCCAGCAGCACCCGGCTAGTAGGCACAGATACGCAGTATTTT
TRBJ1-3,-,TRBV29-1,-,CSVRTGNSGNTIYF,TGCAGCGTCCGGACCGGGAACTCTGGAAACACCATATATTTT
TRBJ2-4,-,TRBV29-1,-,CSVEGSTASKNIQYF,TGCAGCGTTGAAGGGTCGACAGCCTCAAAAAACATTCAGTACTTC
TRBJ2-1,-,TRBV15,few,CATSKIKPSSYNEQFF,TGTGCCACCAGCAAAATCAAGCCGAGCTCCTACAATGAGCAGTTCTTC
TRBJ1-2,-,TRBV15,-,CATSRARRTGPYGYTF,TGTGCCACCAGCAGAGCTAGAAGAACAGGGCCCTATGGCTACACCTTC
TRBJ2-7,-,TRBV7-9,many,CASQSGAQVVPSYEQYF,TGTGCCAGCCAGAGTGGGGCGCAGGTTGTGCCTTCCTACGAGCAGTACTTC
TRBJ2-7,-,TRBV20-1,many,CSARQDSYEQYF,TGCAGTGCTAGACAGGACTCCTACGAGCAGTACTTC